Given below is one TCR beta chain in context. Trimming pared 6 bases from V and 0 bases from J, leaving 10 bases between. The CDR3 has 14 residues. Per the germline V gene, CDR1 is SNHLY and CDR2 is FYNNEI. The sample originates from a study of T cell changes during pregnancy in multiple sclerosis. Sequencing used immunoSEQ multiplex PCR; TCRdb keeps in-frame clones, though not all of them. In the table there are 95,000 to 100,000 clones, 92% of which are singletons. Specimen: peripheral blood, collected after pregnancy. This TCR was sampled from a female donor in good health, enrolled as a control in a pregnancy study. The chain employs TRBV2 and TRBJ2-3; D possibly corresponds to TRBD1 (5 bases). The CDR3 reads CASSRTPSTDTQYF. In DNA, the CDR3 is TGTGCCAGCAGCCGGACACCGAGCACAGATACGCAGTATTTT.